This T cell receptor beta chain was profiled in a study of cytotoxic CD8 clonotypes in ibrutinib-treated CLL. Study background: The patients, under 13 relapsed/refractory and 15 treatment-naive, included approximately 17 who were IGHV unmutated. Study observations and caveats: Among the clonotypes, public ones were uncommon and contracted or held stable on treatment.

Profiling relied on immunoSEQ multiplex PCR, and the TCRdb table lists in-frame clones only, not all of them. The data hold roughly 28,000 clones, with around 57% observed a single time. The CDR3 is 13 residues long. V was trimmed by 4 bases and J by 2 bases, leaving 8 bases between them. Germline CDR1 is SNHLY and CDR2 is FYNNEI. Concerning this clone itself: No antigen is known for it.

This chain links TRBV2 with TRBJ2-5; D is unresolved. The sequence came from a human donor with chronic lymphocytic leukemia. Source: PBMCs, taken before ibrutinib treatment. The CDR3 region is CASSGIQQETQYF. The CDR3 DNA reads TGTGCCAGCAGTGGGATACAGCAAGAGACCCAGTACTTC.